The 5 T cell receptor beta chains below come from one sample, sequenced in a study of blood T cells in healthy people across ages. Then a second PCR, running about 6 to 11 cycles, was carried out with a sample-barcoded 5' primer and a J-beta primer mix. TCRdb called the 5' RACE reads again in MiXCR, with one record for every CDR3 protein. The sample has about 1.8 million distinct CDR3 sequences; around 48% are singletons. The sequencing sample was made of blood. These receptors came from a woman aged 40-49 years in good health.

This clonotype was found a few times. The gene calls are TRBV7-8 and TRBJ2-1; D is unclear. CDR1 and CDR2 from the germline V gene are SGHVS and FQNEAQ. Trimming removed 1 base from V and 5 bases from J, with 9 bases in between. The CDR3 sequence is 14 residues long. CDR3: CASSLGLTNNEQFF. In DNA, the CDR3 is TGTGCCAGCAGCTTAGGTCTGACAAACAATGAGCAGTTCTTC.

CDR3 nucleotide sequence: TGTGCCAGCAGTTTAGACTCCGGGAGGCACGAGCAGTACTTC. Residues: CASSLDSGRHEQYF. This rearrangement joins TRBV28 to TRBJ2-7; 7 nucleotides match TRBD2. CDR3 length equals 14 residues. V dropped 2 bases and J dropped 5; count of bases not matched to a gene: 6. Per germline, CDR1 MDHEN and CDR2 SYDVKM.

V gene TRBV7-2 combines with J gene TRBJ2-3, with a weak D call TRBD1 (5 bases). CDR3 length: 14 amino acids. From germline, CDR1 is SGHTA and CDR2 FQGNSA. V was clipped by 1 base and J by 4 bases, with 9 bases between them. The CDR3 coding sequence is TGTGCCAGCAGCTTAGAGGGGTGGGCAGATACGCAGTATTTT. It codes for CASSLEGWADTQYF. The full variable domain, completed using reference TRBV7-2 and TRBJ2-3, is GAGVSQSPSNKVTEKGKDVELRCDPISGHTALYWYRQSLGQGLEFLIYFQGNSAPDKSGLPSDRFSAERTGGSVSTLTIQRTQQEDSAVYLCASSLEGWADTQYFGPGTRLTVL.

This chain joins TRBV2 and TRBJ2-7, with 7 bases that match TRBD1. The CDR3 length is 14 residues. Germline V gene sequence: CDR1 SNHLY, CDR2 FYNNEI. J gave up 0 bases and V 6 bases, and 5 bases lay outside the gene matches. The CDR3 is CASRGQLTSYEQYF. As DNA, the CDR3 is TGTGCCAGCAGGGGACAGCTTACCTCCTACGAGCAGTACTTC.

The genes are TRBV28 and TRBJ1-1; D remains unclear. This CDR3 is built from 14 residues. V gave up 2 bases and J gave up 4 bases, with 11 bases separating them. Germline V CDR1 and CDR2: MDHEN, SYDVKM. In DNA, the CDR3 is TGTGCCAGCAGTTTACCGAGGGAGAGCACTGAAGCTTTCTTT. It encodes CASSLPRESTEAFF.